This T cell receptor (beta chain) was identified in a study of T-cell reconstitution after alpha-beta-depleted transplantation in children. This clonotype has more than one count but fewer than ten. Construction of the TCRbeta library involved unique molecular identifiers. TCRdb re-derived calls from the PCR reads in MiXCR, one entry per CDR3 protein. The table lists hundreds of thousands of distinct CDR3 sequences, 32% of them singletons. In germline, CDR1 is DFQATT, CDR2 SNEGSKA (reference sequence). This CDR3 comprises 13 residues. Trimming removed 6 bases at V and 1 base at J, with 12 bases between.

Source: PBMCs from the stem cell graft donor, taken from the stem cell graft. The chain links TRBV20-1 to TRBJ1-1; D is unclear. The clonotype originates from a human donor who donated a stem cell graft to a child with aplastic anemia. This CDR3 is CSAVGQANTEAFF. The CDR3 region has the DNA TGCAGTGCGGTCGGGCAGGCGAACACTGAAGCTTTCTTT.